The 9 T cell receptor beta chains reported below all come from one sample, sequenced in a study of molecular identifiers for immune sequencing clone quantification. MiXCR, run by TCRdb on the PCR reads, gives a single entry per CDR3 protein. The profile shows about 320,000 distinct CDR3 sequences, roughly a quarter of them singletons. Sequenced sample: naive CD8+ T cells from blood, with Jurkat cell RNA spiked in. Sample subset: FACS-sorted CD8+CD4-CCR7+CD45RA+ naive T cells. The receptor source for this set is a human donor in good health. Some libraries in this study had Jurkat cell RNA spiked in.

This clonotype was counted only a few times. The chain employs TRBV4-3 and TRBJ2-1; D might be TRBD1 or TRBD2, each matching 7 bases. The V end lost 0 bases, the J end lost 8 bases, and 11 bases lay between the germline ends. This CDR3 comprises 14 residues. The germline V gene has CDR1 LGHNA and CDR2 YSLEER. The CDR3 bases are TGCGCCAGCAGCCAAGATTCAGGGGGGGATGAGCAGTTCTTC. Protein: CASSQDSGGDEQFF.

In its sample, this clonotype was seen many times. The J gene is TRBJ1-4, the V gene TRBV5-1; D remains ambiguous. This CDR3 is 17 amino acids long. V shed 0 bases and J shed 8 bases, with 20 bases lying between them. Per the germline V gene, CDR1 is SGHRS and CDR2 is YFSETQ. DNA of the CDR3: TGCGCCAGCAGCTTGGATTTGGACGGGCGGATGGAAGAAAAACTGTTTTTT. This codes for CASSLDLDGRMEEKLFF.

This clonotype was observed a handful of times. The chain links TRBV20-1 to TRBJ2-7, with 12 positions matching TRBD1. Germline V CDR1 and CDR2: DFQATT, SNEGSKA (reference sequence). The CDR3 totals 17 residues. Trimming took 5 bases from V and 2 from J; bases not matched to a gene: 13. The CDR3 here is CSAANRGTGGDPYEQYF. As DNA, the CDR3 is TGCAGTGCTGCGAACCGAGGGACAGGGGGCGACCCCTACGAGCAGTACTTC.

This clonotype has at least ten counts. The CDR3 is CASSSIIWGVGLFF. The CDR3 DNA sequence: TGTGCCAGCAGCTCGATTATCTGGGGCGTAGGACTGTTTTTT. J is TRBJ1-4 and V is TRBV7-2; maybe TRBD1 (5 bases). This CDR3 region has 14 residues. Trimming took 4 bases from V and 13 from J, leaving 19 bases between them. Germline values: CDR1 SGHTA, CDR2 FQGNSA.

This clonotype has only a few counts. The V and J genes are TRBV19 and TRBJ1-1; 8 bases agree with TRBD1. The V gene's germline CDR1 is LNHDA and CDR2 SQIVND (reference sequence). The trim removed 6 bases at V and 1 base at J, leaving 7 bases unmatched. The CDR3 is 15 amino acids. The DNA of the CDR3 is TGTGCCAGTAGCCATGGGGACAGGTCGAACACTGAAGCTTTCTTT. Its translation is CASSHGDRSNTEAFF.

The J gene is TRBJ2-2, the V gene TRBV29-1; 8 bases map to TRBD1. The CDR3 totals 14 residues. J lost 7 bases, V lost 3 bases, and 7 bases had no gene match. The germline gives CDR1 SQVTM, CDR2 ANQGSEA. CDR3 sequence reads: CSVDPGGGNGELFF. The CDR3 nucleotides read TGCAGCGTTGATCCAGGGGGCGGAAACGGGGAGCTGTTTTTT.

The chain couples TRBV30 to TRBJ2-1; 14 positions agree with TRBD2. The germline V gene has CDR1 GTSNPN and CDR2 SVGIG (reference sequence). V trimming: 2 bases; J trimming: 0 bases; junction bases outside the gene matches: 6. The CDR3 covers 18 residues. The CDR3 DNA is TGTGCCTGGAGTAGACTAGCGGGAGGGACGAGCTCCTACAATGAGCAGTTCTTC. Amino acid sequence: CAWSRLAGGTSSYNEQFF.

The gene calls are TRBV7-9 and TRBJ2-3; D possibly corresponds to TRBD1 (5 bases). This CDR3 region has 15 residues. V was cut by 8 bases and J by 5 bases, with 20 bases left in between. Germline lookup yields CDR1 SEHNR and CDR2 FQNEAQ (reference sequence). CDR3 DNA sequence: TGTGCCAGCTGCCTACTCCAGGGATTCTTAGATACGCAGTATTTT. Translated, it gives CASCLLQGFLDTQYF.

Concerning this clonotype itself: This may be a read error, as it is one base from a much larger clone. The chain has TRBV12-3 or TRBV12-4 and TRBJ2-1; tentatively, D is TRBD1 (6 bases). This CDR3 has 13 residues. V was clipped by 6 bases and J by 2 bases, with 8 bases between them. The CDR3 bases are TGTGCCAGCAGGGACAGCCCCTACAATGAGCAGTTCTTC. It yields the protein CASRDSPYNEQFF.